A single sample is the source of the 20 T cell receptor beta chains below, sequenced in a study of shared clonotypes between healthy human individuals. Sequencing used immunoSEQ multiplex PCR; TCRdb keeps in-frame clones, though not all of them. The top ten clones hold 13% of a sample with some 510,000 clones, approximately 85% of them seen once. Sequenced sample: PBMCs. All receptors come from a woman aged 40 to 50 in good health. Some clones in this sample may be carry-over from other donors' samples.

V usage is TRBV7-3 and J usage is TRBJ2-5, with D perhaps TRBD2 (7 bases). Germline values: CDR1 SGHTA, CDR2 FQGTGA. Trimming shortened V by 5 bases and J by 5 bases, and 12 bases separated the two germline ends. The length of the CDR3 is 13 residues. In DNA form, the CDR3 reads TGTGCCAGCAGCCGGGGGGCTGGCGAGACCCAGTACTTC. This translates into CASSRGAGETQYF.

CDR3 sequence: CASRGDSFLQQYF. In DNA form, the CDR3 reads TGTGCCAGCAGAGGGGACTCCTTCCTCCAGCAGTACTTC. The chain carries TRBV2 and TRBJ2-7, with TRBD2 as a possible D gene (6 bases). This CDR3 spans 13 amino acids. From germline, CDR1 is SNHLY and CDR2 FYNNEI. V was trimmed by 6 bases and J by 8 bases, leaving 17 bases between them.

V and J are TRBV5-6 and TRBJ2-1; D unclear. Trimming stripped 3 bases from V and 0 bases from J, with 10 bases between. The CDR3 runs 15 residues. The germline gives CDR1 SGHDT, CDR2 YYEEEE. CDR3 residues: CASSSGTLSYNEQFF. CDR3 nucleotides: TGTGCCAGCAGCTCCGGCACCCTCTCCTACAATGAGCAGTTCTTC. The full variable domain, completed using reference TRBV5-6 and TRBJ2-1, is DAGVTQSPTHLIKTRGQQVTLRCSPKSGHDTVSWYQQALGQGPQFIFQYYEEEERQRGNFPDRFSGHQFPNYSSELNVNALLLGDSALYLCASSSGTLSYNEQFFGPGTRLTVL.

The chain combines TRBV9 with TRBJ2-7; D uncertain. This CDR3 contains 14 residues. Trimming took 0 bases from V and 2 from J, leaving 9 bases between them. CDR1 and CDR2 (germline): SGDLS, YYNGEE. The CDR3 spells CASSVVDSTYEQYF. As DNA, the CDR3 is TGTGCCAGCAGCGTAGTGGATTCCACCTACGAGCAGTACTTC.

The CDR3 is CSVASGRVRYEQYF. Here the CDR3 DNA reads TGCAGCGTCGCCAGCGGGAGGGTGCGCTACGAGCAGTACTTC. The chain combines TRBV29-1 with TRBJ2-7; 10 bases map to TRBD2. Trimming took 6 bases from V and 3 from J; bases not matched to a gene: 8. The CDR3 is 14 residues long. CDR1 is SQVTM, CDR2 ANQGSEA, per germline.

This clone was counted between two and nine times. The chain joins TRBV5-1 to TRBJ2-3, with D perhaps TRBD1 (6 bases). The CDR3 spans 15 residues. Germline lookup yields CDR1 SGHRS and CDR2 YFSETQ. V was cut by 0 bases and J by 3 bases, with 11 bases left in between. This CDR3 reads CASSLVGGETDTQYF. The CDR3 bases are TGCGCCAGCAGCTTGGTAGGGGGAGAAACAGATACGCAGTATTTT. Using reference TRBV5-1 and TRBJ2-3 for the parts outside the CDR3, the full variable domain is KAGVTQTPRYLIKTRGQQVTLSCSPISGHRSVSWYQQTPGQGLQFLFEYFSETQRNKGNFPGRFSGRQFSNSRSEMNVSTLELGDSALYLCASSLVGGETDTQYFGPGTRLTVL.

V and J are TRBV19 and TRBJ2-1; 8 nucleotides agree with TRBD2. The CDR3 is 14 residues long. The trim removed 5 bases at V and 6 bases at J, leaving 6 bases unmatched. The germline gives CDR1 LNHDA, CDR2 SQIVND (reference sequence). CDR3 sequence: CASSPWTSSNEQFF. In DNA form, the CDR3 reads TGTGCCAGTAGTCCATGGACTAGCAGCAATGAGCAGTTCTTC.

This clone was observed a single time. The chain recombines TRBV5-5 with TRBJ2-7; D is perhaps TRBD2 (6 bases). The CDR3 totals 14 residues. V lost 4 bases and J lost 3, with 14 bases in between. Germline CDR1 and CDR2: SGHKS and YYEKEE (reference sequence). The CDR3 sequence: CASSHAGLGYEQYF. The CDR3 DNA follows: TGTGCCAGCAGCCACGCGGGGCTGGGCTACGAGCAGTACTTC.

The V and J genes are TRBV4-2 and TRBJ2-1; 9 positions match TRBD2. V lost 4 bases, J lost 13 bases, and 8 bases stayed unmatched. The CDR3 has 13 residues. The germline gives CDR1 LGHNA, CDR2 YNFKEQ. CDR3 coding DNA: TGTGCCAGCAGCCCCGACATGGGACTAGCTCAGTTCTTC. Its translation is CASSPDMGLAQFF.

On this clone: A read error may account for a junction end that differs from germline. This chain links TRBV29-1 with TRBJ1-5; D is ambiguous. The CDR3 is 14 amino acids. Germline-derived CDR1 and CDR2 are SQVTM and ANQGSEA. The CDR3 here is CSVLTEQSNQPQRF. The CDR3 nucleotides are TGCAGCGTTCTAACAGAACAGAGCAATCAGCCCCAGCGTTTT.

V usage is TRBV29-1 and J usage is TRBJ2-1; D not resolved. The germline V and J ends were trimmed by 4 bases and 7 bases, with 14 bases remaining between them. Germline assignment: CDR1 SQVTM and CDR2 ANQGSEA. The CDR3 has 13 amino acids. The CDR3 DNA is TGCAGCGTTGTTGGTGGGTCCCTGAATGAGCAGTTCTTC. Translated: CSVVGGSLNEQFF.

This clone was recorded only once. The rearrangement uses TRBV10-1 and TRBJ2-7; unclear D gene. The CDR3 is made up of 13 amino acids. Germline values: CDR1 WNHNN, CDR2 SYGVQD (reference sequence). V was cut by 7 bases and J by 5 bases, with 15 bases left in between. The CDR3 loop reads CASTRTEGHEQYF. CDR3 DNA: TGCGCCAGCACCCGGACCGAAGGCCACGAGCAGTACTTC.

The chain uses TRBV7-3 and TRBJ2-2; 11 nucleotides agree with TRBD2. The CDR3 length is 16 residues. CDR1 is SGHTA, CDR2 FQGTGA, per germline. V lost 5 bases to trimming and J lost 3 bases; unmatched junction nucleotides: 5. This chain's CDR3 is CASSPIAGGDTGELFF. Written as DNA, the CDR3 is TGTGCCAGCAGCCCAATAGCGGGAGGGGACACCGGGGAGCTGTTTTTT. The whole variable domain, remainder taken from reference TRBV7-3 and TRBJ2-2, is GAGVSQTPSNKVTEKGKYVELRCDPISGHTALYWYRQSLGQGPEFLIYFQGTGAADDSGLPNDRFFAVRPEGSVSTLKIQRTERGDSAVYLCASSPIAGGDTGELFFGEGSRLTVL.

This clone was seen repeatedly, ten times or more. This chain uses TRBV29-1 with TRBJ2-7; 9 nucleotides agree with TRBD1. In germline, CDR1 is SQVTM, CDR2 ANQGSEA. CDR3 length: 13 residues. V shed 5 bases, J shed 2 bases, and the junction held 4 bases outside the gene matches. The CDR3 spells CSVRTGVTYEQYF. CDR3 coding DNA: TGCAGCGTTAGGACAGGGGTGACCTACGAGCAGTACTTC.

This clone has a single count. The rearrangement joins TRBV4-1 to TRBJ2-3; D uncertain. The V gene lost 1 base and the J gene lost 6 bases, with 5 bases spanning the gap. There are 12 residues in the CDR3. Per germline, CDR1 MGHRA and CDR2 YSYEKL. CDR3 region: CASSQVMDTQYF. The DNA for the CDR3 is TGCGCCAGCAGCCAAGTTATGGATACGCAGTATTTT.

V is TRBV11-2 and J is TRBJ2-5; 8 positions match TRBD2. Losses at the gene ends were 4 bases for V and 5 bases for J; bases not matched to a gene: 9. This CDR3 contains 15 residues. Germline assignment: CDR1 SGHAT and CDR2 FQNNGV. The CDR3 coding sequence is TGTGCCAGCAGCTCAGGTCGACTAGCGCGCGAGACCCAGTACTTC. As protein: CASSSGRLARETQYF.

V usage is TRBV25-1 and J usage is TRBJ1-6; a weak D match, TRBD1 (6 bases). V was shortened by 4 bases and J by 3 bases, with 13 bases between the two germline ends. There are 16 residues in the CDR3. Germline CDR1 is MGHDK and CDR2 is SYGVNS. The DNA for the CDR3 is TGTGCCAGCAGTGCTGGGAGAGGGGGCTATAATTCACCCCTCCACTTT. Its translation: CASSAGRGGYNSPLHF.

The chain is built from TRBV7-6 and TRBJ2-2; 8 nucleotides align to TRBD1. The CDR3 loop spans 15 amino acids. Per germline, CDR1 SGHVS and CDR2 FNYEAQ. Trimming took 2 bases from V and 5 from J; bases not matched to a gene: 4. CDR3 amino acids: CASSLNRGTTGELFF. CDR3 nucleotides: TGTGCCAGCAGCTTAAACAGGGGGACTACCGGGGAGCTGTTTTTT.

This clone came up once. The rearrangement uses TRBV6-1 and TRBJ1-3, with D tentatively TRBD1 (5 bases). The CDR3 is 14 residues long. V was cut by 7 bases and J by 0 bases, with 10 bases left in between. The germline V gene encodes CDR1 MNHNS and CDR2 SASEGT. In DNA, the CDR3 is TGTGCCAGCATCAGGGACGGCTCTGGAAACACCATATATTTT. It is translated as CASIRDGSGNTIYF.

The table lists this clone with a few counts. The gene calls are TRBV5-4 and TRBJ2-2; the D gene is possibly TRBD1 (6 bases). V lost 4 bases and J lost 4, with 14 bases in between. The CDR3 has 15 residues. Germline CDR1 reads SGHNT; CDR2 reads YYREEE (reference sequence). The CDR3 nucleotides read TGTGCCAGCAGCGATGACAGGAGCCGCACCGGGGAGCTGTTTTTT. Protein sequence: CASSDDRSRTGELFF.